Below, 5 T cell receptor beta chains from the same sample are listed, as sequenced in a study of beta chain features in type 1 diabetes. Sequenced material consisted of expressed TCRB transcripts (all of the isolated RNA was reverse transcribed). TCRdb keeps only in-frame clones here, not all; method: immunoSEQ multiplex PCR. The data show 200,000 to 250,000 clones, with over 7.5% seen just once and around 0.037% held by the top ten. The specimen was naive CD4+ T cells from blood. The receptor set was obtained from a woman under 30 in good health.

V usage is TRBV5-1 and J usage is TRBJ2-7, with 9 bases identical to TRBD1. CDR3 length: 17 residues. Germline CDR1 and CDR2: SGHRS and YFSETQ. Losses at the gene ends were 0 bases for V and 4 bases for J; bases not matched to a gene: 11. The CDR3 DNA sequence: TGCGCCAGCAGCTTGGAGGTTGTTGGGACAGGGACTTACGAGCAGTACTTC. This translates into CASSLEVVGTGTYEQYF.

This chain links TRBV6-6 with TRBJ1-2, with 7 bases fitting TRBD1. Per the germline V gene, CDR1 is MNHNY and CDR2 is SVGAGI (reference sequence). The CDR3 sequence is 14 residues long. V lost 7 bases to trimming and J lost 0 bases; unmatched junction nucleotides: 5. The CDR3 protein is CASIGTAANYGYTF. The CDR3 region has the DNA TGTGCCAGCATAGGGACAGCAGCTAACTATGGCTACACCTTC.

This chain uses TRBV7-8 with TRBJ1-2, with 9 bases identical to TRBD1. Trimming cost V 4 bases and J 8 bases; bases outside gene matches: 8. This CDR3 region has 14 residues. Germline values: CDR1 SGHVS, CDR2 FQNEAQ. The CDR3 region is CASSSDRDRDGYTF. Here the CDR3 DNA reads TGTGCCAGCAGCTCAGACCGGGACAGGGACGGCTACACCTTC.

The chain couples TRBV19 to TRBJ2-1, with D perhaps matching TRBD1 (6 bases). V was shortened by 0 bases and J by 0 bases, with 9 bases between the two germline ends. Germline assignment: CDR1 LNHDA and CDR2 SQIVND (reference sequence). The CDR3 consists of 16 residues. The CDR3 DNA reads TGTGCCAGTAGTATAGAGGGGGCGAGCTCCTACAATGAGCAGTTCTTC. Protein sequence: CASSIEGASSYNEQFF.

This chain uses TRBV6-6 with TRBJ2-4; 7 nucleotides agree with TRBD1. After removal of 5 bases from V and 5 bases from J, the junction contained 9 bases not matched to a gene. There are 15 residues in the CDR3. Germline V gene sequence: CDR1 MNHNY, CDR2 SVGAGI (reference sequence). CDR3 sequence: CASSVSGQAENIQYF. CDR3 nucleotides: TGTGCCAGCAGTGTATCCGGACAGGCAGAAAACATTCAGTACTTC.